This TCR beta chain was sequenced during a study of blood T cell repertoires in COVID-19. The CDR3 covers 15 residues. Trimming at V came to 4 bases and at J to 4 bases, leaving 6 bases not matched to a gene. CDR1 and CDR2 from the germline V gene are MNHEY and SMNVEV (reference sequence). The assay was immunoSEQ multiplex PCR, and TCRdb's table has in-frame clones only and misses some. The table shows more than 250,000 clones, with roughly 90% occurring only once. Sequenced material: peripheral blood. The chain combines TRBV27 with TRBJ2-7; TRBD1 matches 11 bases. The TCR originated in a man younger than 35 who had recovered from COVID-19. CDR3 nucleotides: TGTGCCAGCAGTTCCCGGACAGGGGGCAAGTACGAGCAGTACTTC. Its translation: CASSSRTGGKYEQYF.